This is a list of T cell receptor beta chains from one sample in a study of shared clonotypes between healthy human individuals. Assay: immunoSEQ multiplex PCR; the TCRdb copy retains only in-frame clones and omits some. Here the sample spans about 2.1 million clones, about 93% being singletons. The sequenced sample consisted of naive CD8+ T cells from PBMCs. These receptors were taken from a man between 18 and 35 years old in good health. Some clones in this sample may be carry-over from other donors' samples. CDR3s include the opening cysteine and the closing phenylalanine or tryptophan. The D gene is left open where the match is weak. The size entry is marked missing in some rows and otherwise reads once, few, many or a size class.

TRBJ2-1	-	TRBD2	TRBV9	TGTGCCAGCAGCGGTGATCCGGGAGGGCCTGATGAGCAGTTCTTC	CASSGDPGGPDEQFF
TRBJ2-2	-	-	TRBV5-1	TGCGCCAGCAGCTTGATTACGGGGGCGACCGGGGAGCTGTTTTTT	CASSLITGATGELFF
TRBJ2-7	-	-	TRBV6-6	TGTGCCGCAACAGGACGAAACCCCTACGAGCAGTACTTC	CAATGRNPYEQYF
TRBJ1-2	once	-	TRBV27	TGTGCCAGCAGTTTACACTCGGACCCCTATGGCTACACCTTC	CASSLHSDPYGYTF
TRBJ2-1	-	TRBD1	TRBV7-6	TGTGCCAGCAGCTCCACAGGGGGCACCTACAATGAGCAGTTCTTC	CASSSTGGTYNEQFF
TRBJ2-2	-	TRBD1	TRBV4-3	TGCGCCAGCAGCGAACCTTACGGGACAGAAGGGGCCGGGGAGCTGTTTTTT	CASSEPYGTEGAGELFF
TRBJ2-1	-	-	TRBV10-2	TGCGCCAGCAGTGATCCTTGGGGGACTGCCTACAATGAGCAGTTCTTC	CASSDPWGTAYNEQFF
TRBJ2-5	once	-	TRBV10-1	TGCGCCAGCAGTAGGACAGGGAGGGGGGAGACCCAGTACTTC	CASSRTGRGETQYF
TRBJ1-1	-	-	TRBV25-1	TGTGCCAGCAGTGAATGGGGACAGAACACTGAAGCTTTCTTT	CASSEWGQNTEAFF
TRBJ2-7	-	TRBD2	TRBV5-4	TGTGCCAGCAGCTTGGATGGGACTAGCGATTGGATGGGCCTACGAGAACAGTACTTC	CASSLDGTSDWMGLREQYF
TRBJ2-7	once	TRBD1	TRBV5-5	TGTGCCAGCAGCTTCGGGACAGGGGACCACGAGCAGTACTTC	CASSFGTGDHEQYF
TRBJ2-5	-	-	TRBV27	TGTGCCAGCAGTTTATCGCCCCGTTGGGGGGAAGAGACCCAGTACTTC	CASSLSPRWGEETQYF
TRBJ1-1	-	-	TRBV30	TGTGCCTGGCTTGATACCCCCGCAGGGGTGAACACTGAAGCTTTCTTT	CAWLDTPAGVNTEAFF
TRBJ1-1	few	-	TRBV2	TGTGCCAGCAGTGAATGGGTACAGCCAGAGGCTTTCTTT	CASSEWVQPEAFF
TRBJ2-3	-	-	TRBV9	TGTGCCAGCAGCCCCGAGGGACCGTTGACAGATACGCAGTATTTT	CASSPEGPLTDTQYF
TRBJ1-5	-	TRBD1	TRBV7-9	TGTGCCAGCAGCAGAGGACAGGAGACCAATCAGCCCCAGCATTTT	CASSRGQETNQPQHF
TRBJ2-7	-	-	TRBV11-2	TGTGCCAGCAGGGGAGGTTCGGGCCCCTACGAGCAGTACTTC	CASRGGSGPYEQYF
TRBJ2-7	-	-	TRBV27	TGTGCCAGCAGTTTATCCGGGAGTCTCTACGAGCAGTACTTC	CASSLSGSLYEQYF
TRBJ2-1	-	TRBD1	TRBV6-1	TGTGCCAGCAGTGGACGACAGGGACAGCAGTTCTTC	CASSGRQGQQFF
TRBJ2-5	-	TRBD2	TRBV7-9	TGTGCCAGCAGCCCGGGACTACAAGAGACCCAGTACTTC	CASSPGLQETQYF
TRBJ2-7	-	TRBD2	TRBV28	TGTGCCAGCAGTTTAGCGGGAGAGGCGGGCGAGCAGTACTTC	CASSLAGEAGEQYF
TRBJ2-3	once	-	TRBV27	TGTGCCAGCAGTCCGAACAGGGATACGCAGTATTTT	CASSPNRDTQYF
TRBJ2-1	once	TRBD2	TRBV27	TGTGCCAGCAGTTTGGGAGCGGGATACAATGAGCAGTTCTTC	CASSLGAGYNEQFF
TRBJ1-1	-	-	TRBV27	TGTGCCAGCAGGTACACAGGAGAGACTGAAGCTTTCTTT	CASRYTGETEAFF
TRBJ1-2	few	TRBD1	TRBV19	TGTGCCAGAATTTACAGGGGCGAATATGGCTACACCTTC	CARIYRGEYGYTF
TRBJ1-4	-	TRBD1	TRBV9	TGTGCCAGCAGCGGACAGGGACAGGTTGGTGAAAAACTGTTTTTT	CASSGQGQVGEKLFF
TRBJ2-5	-	-	TRBV6-1	TGTGCCAGCAGTGAAGCCTGGGGGCTGGAGACCCAGTACTTC	CASSEAWGLETQYF
TRBJ2-1	-	-	TRBV29-1	TGCAGCTCCCCCAAAAGCGCAAACAATGAGCAGTTCTTC	CSSPKSANNEQFF
TRBJ1-1	once	-	TRBV5-1	TGCGCCAGCAGCCCCCCCCAGGGGTTCTCGACTGAAGCTTTCTTT	CASSPPQGFSTEAFF